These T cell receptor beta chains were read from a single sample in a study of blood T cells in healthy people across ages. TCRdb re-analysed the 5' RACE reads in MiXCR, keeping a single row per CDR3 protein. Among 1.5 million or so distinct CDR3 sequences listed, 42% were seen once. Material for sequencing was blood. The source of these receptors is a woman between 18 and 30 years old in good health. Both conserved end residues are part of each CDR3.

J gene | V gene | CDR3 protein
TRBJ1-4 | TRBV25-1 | CASSDLGLGMGEKLFF
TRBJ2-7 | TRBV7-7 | CASSPGGRAFEQYF
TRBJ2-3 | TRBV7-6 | CASSSGTSEGTQYF
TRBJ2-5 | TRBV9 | CASSLGTSGGETQYF
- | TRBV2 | CASRKPLGPEETQYF
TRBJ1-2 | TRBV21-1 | CASSKARTGGSANYGYTF
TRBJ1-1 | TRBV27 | CASKGAGGTEAFF
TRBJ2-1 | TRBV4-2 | CASSPGGSSGGASSYNEQFF
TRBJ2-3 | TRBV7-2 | CASSLGAWGGQDTQYF
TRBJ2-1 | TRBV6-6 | CASSYLGGGGGEQFF
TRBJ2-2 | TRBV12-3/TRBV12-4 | CASSRTGRGHTGELFF
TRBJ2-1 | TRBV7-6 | CASSLAIDGDYNEQFF
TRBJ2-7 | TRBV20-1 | CSAVDWKSYEQYF
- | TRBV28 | CASSPTGAGTYYEQYF
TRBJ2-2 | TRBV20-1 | CSALDRGNTGELFF
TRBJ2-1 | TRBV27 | CASRRGVSLYNEQFF
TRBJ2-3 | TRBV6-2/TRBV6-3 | CASTESGGGDTQYF
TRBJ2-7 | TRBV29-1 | CSVRDWERDSYEQYF
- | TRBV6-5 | CASSLTSGRYNEQYF
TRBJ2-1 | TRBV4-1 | CASSQDLAALSNEQFF
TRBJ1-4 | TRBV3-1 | CASKQGSKNEKLFF
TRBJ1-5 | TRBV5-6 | CASSLSFSFADSNQPQHF
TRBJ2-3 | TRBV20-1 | CSASRASTDTQYF
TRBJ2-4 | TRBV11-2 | CASSFVTGGLVKNIQYF
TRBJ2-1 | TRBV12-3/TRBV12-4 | CASSLRRGGEQFF
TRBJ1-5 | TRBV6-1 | CATRVIEYSNQPQHF
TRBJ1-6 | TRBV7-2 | CASSFQGDHSPLHF
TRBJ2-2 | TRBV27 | CASSLFGTGTSGELFF
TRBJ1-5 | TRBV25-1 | CASSEYGWGGEQPQHF
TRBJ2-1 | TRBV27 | CASSRREPQETQFF
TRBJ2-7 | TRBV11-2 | CASSPRPQAPSRGAYEQYF
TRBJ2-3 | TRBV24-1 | CATSDARGTGTDTQYF